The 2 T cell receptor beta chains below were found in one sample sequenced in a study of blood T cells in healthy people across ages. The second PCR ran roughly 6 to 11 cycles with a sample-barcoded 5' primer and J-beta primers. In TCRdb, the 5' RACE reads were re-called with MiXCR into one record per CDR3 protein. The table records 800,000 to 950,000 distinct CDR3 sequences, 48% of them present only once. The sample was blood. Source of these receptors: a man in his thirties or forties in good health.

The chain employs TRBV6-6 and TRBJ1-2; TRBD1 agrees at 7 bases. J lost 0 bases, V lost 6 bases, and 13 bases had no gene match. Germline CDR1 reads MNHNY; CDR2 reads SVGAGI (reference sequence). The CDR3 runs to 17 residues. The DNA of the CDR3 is TGTGCCAGCAGCTTACGAGCCTCAGGGGGAACTAACTATGGCTACACCTTC. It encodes CASSLRASGGTNYGYTF.

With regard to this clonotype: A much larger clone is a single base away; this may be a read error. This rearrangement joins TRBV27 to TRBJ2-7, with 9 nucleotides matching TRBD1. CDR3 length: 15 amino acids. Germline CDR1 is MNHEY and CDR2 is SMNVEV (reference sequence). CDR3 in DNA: TGTACCACCCGGGGGACAGGGTATTACCCCTACGAGCAGTACTTC. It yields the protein CTTRGTGYYPYEQYF.